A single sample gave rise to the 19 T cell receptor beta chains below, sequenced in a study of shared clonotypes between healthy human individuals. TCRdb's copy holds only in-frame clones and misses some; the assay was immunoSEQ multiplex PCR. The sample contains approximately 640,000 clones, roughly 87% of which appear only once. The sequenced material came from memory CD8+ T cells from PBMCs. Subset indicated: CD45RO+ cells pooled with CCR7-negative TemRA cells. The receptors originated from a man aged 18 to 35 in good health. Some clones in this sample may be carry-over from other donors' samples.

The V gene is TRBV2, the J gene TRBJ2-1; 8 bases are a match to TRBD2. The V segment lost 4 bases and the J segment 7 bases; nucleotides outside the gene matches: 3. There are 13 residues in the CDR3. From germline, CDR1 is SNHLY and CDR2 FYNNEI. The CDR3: CASSARLANEQFF. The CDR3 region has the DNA TGTGCCAGCAGTGCGAGACTAGCGAATGAGCAGTTCTTC.

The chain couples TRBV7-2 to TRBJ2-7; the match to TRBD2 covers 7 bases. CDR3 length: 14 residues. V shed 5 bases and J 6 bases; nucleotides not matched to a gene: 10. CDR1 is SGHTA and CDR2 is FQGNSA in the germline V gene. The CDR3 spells CASSPARSGGEQYF. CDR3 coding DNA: TGTGCCAGCAGCCCCGCCCGCTCGGGGGGCGAGCAGTACTTC.

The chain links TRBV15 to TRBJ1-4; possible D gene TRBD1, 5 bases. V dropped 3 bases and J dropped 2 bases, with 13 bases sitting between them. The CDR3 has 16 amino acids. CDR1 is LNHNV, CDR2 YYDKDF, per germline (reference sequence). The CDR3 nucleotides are TGTGCCACCAGCAGGACCGGGGGTTGGACTAATGAAAAACTGTTTTTT. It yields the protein CATSRTGGWTNEKLFF.

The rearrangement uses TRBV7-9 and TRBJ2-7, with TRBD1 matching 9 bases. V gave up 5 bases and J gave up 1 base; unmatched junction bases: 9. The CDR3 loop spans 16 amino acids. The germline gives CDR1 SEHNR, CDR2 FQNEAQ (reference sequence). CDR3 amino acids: CASSVGTGIHSYEQYF. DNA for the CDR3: TGTGCCAGCAGCGTAGGGACAGGGATTCATTCCTACGAGCAGTACTTC.

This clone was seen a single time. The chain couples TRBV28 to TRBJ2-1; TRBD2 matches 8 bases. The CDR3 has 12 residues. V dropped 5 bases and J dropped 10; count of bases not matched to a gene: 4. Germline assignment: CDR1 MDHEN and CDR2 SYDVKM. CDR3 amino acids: CASSPTSEEQFF. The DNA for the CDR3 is TGTGCCAGCAGTCCGACTAGCGAAGAGCAGTTCTTC.

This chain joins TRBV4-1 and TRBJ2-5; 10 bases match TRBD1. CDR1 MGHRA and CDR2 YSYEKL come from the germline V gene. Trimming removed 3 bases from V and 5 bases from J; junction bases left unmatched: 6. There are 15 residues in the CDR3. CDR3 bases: TGCGCCAGCAGCCATCGACAGGGGGCTCCGGAGACCCAGTACTTC. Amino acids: CASSHRQGAPETQYF.

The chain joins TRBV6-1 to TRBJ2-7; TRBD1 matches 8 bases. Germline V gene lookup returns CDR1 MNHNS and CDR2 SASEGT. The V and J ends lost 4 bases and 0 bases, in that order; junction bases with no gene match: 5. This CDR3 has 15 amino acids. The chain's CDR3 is CASSARTGSSYEQYF. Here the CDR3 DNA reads TGTGCCAGCAGTGCCCGGACAGGGAGCTCCTACGAGCAGTACTTC.

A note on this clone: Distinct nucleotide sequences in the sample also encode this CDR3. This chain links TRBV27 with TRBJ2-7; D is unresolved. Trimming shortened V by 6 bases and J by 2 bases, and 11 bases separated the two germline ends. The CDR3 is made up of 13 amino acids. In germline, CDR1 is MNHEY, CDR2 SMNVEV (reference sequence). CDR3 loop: CASSLGRTYEQYF. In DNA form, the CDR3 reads TGTGCCAGCAGCCTGGGCAGAACCTACGAGCAGTACTTC.

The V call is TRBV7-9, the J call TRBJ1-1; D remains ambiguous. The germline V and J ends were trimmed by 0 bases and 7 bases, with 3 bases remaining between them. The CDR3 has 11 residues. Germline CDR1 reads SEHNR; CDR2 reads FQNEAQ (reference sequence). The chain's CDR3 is CASSLAYEAFF. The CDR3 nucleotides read TGTGCCAGCAGCTTAGCCTATGAAGCTTTCTTT.

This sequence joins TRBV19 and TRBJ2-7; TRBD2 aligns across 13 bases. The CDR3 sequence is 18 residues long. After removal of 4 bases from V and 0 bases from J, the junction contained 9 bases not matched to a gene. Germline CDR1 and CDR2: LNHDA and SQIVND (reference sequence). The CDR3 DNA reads TGTGCCAGTAGTACCGGGACTAGCGGGGCCCCCTTCTCCTACGAGCAGTACTTC. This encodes CASSTGTSGAPFSYEQYF. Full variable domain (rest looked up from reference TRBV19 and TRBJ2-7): DGGITQSPKYLFRKEGQNVTLSCEQNLNHDAMYWYRQDPGQGLRLIYYSQIVNDFQKGDIAEGYSVSREKKESFPLTVTSAQKNPTAFYLCASSTGTSGAPFSYEQYFGPGTRLTVT.

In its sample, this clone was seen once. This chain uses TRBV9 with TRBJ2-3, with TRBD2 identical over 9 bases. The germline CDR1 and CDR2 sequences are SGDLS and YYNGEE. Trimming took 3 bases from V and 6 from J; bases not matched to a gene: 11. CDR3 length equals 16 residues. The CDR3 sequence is CASSAPAGGPGDTQYF. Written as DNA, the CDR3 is TGTGCCAGCAGCGCCCCTGCGGGAGGGCCCGGGGATACGCAGTATTTT.

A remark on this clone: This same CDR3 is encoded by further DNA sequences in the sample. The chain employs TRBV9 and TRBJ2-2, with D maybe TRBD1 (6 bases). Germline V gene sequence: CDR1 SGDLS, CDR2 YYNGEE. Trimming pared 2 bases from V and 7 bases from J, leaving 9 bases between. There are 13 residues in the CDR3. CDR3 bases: TGTGCCAGCAGCGTCAGGGGCAGCGGGGAGCTGTTTTTT. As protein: CASSVRGSGELFF.

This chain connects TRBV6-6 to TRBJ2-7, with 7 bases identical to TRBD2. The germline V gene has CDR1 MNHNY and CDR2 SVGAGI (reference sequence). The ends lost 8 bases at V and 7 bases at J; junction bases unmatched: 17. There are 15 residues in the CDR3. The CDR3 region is CASFKRASGWAEQYF. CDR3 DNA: TGTGCCAGCTTTAAAAGGGCTAGCGGTTGGGCAGAGCAGTACTTC.

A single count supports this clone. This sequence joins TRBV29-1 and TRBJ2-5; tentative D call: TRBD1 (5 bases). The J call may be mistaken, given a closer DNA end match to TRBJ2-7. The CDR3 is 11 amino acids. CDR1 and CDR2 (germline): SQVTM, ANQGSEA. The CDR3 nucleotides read TGCAGCGTAAGGGCAGGGCACGAGCAGTACTTC. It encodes CSVRAGHEQYF.

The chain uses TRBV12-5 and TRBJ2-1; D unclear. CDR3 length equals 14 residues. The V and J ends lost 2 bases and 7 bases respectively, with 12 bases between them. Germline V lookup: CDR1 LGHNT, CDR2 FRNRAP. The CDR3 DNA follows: TGTGCTAGTGGTTTGATCGGCCCGGCGAATGAGCAGTTCTTC. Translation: CASGLIGPANEQFF.

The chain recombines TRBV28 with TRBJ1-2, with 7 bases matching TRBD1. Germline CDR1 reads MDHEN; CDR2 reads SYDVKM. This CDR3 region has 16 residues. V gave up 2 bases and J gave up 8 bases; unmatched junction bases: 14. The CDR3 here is CASSLRSRQGLSGYTF. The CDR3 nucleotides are TGTGCCAGCAGTTTACGGTCCCGACAGGGCCTTTCCGGCTACACCTTC.

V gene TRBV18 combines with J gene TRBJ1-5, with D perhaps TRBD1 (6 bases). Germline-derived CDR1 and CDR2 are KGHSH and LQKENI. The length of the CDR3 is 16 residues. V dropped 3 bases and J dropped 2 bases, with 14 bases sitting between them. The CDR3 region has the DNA TGTGCCAGCTCACCCTCGGGGGCGGACGGCAATCAGCCCCAGCATTTT. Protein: CASSPSGADGNQPQHF. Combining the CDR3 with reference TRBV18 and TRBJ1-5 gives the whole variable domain NAGVMQNPRHLVRRRGQEARLRCSPMKGHSHVYWYRQLPEEGLKFMVYLQKENIIDESGMPKERFSAEFPKEGPSILRIQQVVRGDSAAYFCASSPSGADGNQPQHFGDGTRLSIL.

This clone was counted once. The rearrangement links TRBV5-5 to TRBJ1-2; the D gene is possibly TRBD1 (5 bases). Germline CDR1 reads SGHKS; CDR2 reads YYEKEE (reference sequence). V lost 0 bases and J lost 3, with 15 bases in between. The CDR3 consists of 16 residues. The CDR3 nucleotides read TGTGCCAGCAGCTTGGCCAAGGACGGGGGGTACTATGGCTACACCTTC. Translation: CASSLAKDGGYYGYTF.

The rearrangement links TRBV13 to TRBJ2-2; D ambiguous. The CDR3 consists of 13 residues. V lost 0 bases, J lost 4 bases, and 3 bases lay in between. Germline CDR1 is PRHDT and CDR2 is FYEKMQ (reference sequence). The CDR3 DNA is TGTGCCAGCAGCTTAGGGCTCACCGGGGAGCTGTTTTTT. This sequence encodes CASSLGLTGELFF. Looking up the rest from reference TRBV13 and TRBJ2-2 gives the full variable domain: AAGVIQSPRHLIKEKRETATLKCYPIPRHDTVYWYQQGPGQDPQFLISFYEKMQSDKGSIPDRFSAQQFSDYHSELNMSSLELGDSALYFCASSLGLTGELFFGEGSRLTVL.